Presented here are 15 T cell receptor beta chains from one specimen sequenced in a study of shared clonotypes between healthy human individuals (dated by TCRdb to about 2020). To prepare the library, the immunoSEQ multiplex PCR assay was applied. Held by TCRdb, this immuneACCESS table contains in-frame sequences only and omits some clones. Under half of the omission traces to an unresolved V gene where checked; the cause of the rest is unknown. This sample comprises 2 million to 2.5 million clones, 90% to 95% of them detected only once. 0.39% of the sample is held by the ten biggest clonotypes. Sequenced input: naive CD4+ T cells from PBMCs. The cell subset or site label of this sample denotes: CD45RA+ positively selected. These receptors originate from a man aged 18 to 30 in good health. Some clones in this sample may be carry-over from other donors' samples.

The CDR3 DNA reads TGTGCCAGCAGACCGGGACCGAAATCCACAGATACGCAGTATTTT. Its protein product is CASRPGPKSTDTQYF. The chain employs TRBV2 and TRBJ2-3; D tentatively fits TRBD1 or TRBD2 (5 bases each). CDR1 and CDR2 from the germline V gene are SNHLY and FYNNEI. V lost 6 bases to trimming and J lost 2 bases, with 15 bases between them. The CDR3 runs 15 residues.

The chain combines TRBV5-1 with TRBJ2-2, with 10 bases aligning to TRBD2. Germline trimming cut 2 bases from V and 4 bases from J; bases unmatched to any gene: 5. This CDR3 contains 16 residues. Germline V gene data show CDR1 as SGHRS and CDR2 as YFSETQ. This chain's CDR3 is CASSFSGREVTGELFF. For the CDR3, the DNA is TGCGCCAGCAGCTTCAGCGGGAGGGAGGTCACCGGGGAGCTGTTTTTT.

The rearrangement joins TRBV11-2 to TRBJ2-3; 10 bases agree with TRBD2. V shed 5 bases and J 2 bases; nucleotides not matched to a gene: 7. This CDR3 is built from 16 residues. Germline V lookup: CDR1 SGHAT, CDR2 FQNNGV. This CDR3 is CASSPRTSGTTDTQYF. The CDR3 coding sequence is TGTGCCAGCAGCCCCAGGACTAGCGGAACCACAGATACGCAGTATTTT.

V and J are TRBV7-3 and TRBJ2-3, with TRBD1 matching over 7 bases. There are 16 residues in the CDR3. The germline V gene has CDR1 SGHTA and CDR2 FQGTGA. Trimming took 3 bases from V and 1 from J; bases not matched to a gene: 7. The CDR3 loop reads CASSLQQGYGTDTQYF. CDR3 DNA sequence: TGTGCCAGCAGCTTGCAACAGGGGTACGGCACAGATACGCAGTATTTT.

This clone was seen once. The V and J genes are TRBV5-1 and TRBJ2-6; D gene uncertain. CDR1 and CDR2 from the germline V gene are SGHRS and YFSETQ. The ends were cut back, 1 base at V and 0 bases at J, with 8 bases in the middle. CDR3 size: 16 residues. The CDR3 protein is CASSLPGDSGANVLTF. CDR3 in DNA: TGCGCCAGCAGCTTGCCCGGAGACTCTGGGGCCAACGTCCTGACTTTC.

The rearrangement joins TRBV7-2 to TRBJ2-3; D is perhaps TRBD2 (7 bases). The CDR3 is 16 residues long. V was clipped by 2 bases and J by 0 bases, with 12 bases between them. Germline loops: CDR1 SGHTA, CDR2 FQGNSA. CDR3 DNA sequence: TGTGCCAGCAGCTTAATCGCGGGGGCTAGCACAGATACGCAGTATTTT. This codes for CASSLIAGASTDTQYF.

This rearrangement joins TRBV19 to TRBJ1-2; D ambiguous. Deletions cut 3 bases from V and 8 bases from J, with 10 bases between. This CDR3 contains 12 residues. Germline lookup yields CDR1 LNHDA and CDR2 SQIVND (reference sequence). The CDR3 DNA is TGTGCCAGTAGTATGAACTGGAGGGGCTACACCTTC. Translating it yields CASSMNWRGYTF.

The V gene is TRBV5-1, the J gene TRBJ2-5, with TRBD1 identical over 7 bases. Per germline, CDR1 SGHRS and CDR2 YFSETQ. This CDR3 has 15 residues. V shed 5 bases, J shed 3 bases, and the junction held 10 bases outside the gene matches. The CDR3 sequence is CASSRRSGTEETQYF. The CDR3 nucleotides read TGCGCCAGCAGTCGTCGATCCGGGACAGAAGAGACCCAGTACTTC.

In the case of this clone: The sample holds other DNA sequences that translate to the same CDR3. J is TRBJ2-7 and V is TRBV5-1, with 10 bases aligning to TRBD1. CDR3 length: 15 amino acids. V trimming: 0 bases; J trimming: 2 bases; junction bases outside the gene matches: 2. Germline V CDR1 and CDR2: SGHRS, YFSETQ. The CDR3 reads CASSLEGTGAYEQYF. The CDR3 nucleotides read TGCGCCAGCAGCTTGGAGGGGACAGGGGCCTACGAGCAGTACTTC.

DNA for the CDR3: TGTGCCAGCAGCCGCGGGAGGGCCGGGGGAGATGAGACCCAGTACTTC. Translated, it gives CASSRGRAGGDETQYF. The V and J genes are TRBV7-8 and TRBJ2-5; 9 nucleotides line up with TRBD2. V lost 5 bases and J lost 5; bases outside the gene matches: 12. This CDR3 region has 16 residues. Germline CDR1 is SGHVS and CDR2 is FQNEAQ.

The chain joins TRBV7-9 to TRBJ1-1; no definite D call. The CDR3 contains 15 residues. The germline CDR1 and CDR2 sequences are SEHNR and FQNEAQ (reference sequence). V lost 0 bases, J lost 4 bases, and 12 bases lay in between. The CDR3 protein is CASSLASSSFTEAFF. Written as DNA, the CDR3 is TGTGCCAGCAGCTTAGCGTCCTCGAGTTTCACTGAAGCTTTCTTT.

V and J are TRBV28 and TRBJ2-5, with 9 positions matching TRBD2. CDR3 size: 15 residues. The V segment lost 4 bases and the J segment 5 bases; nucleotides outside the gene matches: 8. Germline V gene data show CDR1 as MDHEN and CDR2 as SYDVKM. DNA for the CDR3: TGTGCCAGCAGTTCCTTAGCGGGAGTTGAGGAGACCCAGTACTTC. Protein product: CASSSLAGVEETQYF.

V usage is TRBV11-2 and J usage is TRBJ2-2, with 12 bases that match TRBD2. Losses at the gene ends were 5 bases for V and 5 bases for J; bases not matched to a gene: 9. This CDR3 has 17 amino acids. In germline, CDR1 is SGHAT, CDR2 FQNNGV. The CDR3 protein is CASSDRTSGTITGELFF. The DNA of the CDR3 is TGTGCCAGCAGCGATCGGACTAGCGGGACTATTACCGGGGAGCTGTTTTTT.

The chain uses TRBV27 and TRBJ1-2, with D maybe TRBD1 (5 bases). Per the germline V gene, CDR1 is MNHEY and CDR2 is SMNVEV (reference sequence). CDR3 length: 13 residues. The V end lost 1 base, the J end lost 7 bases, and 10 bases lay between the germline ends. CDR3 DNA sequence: TGTGCCAGCAGTTTATACCAGGGTACTGGCTACACCTTC. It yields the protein CASSLYQGTGYTF.

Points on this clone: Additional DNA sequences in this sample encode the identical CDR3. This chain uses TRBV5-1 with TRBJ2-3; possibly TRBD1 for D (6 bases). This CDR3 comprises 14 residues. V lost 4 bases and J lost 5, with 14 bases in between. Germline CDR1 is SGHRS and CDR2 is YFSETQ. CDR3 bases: TGCGCCAGCAGCACAGGGACCGCCGGAGATACGCAGTATTTT. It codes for CASSTGTAGDTQYF.